Listed here are 13 T cell receptor beta chains from one sample, sequenced in a study of Tregs in tolerant kidney transplant recipients. Related graft donors supplied nonmyeloablative bone marrow transplants, and mixed chimerism was transient. The assay was immunoSEQ multiplex PCR, and TCRdb's table has in-frame clones only and misses some. The sample table sets out 25,000 or so clones. Sequenced here: CD4+ T cells from blood (PBMCs), sampled 6 months after the transplant. The receptor source for this set is a human patient who received a combined kidney and bone marrow transplant. The graft donor may account for some of the T cells.

Concerning this clone: The read stops 3 residues short of the end of the CDR3; the missing end is completed from the germline J gene. The rearrangement links TRBV20-1 to TRBJ1-4; 8 bases line up with TRBD1. The CDR3 runs 16 residues. The germline V gene encodes CDR1 DFQATT and CDR2 SNEGSKA (reference sequence). V lost 1 base, J lost 5 bases, and 9 bases stayed unmatched. The CDR3 spells CSARGVQGVLNEKLFF. The CDR3 bases that were read are TGCAGTGCTAGAGGGGTACAGGGGGTGCTGAATGAAAAA.

Note on this clone: The sequenced fragment ends 3 residues before the CDR3 boundary, so the rest is inferred from the germline J gene. This chain uses TRBV6-8 with TRBJ2-7; 9 positions match TRBD1. Unmatched junction bases numbered 7, after V lost 6 bases and J lost 1 base. Germline-derived CDR1 and CDR2 are MNHGY and SAAAGT. There are 15 residues in the CDR3. CDR3: CASRLTGGASYEQYF. The DNA read from the CDR3 is TGTGCCAGCAGGCTCACAGGGGGCGCATCCTACGAG.

As regards this clone: The read is 3 residues too short to cover the CDR3 end, so that end is filled in from the germline J gene. The chain recombines TRBV18 with TRBJ1-4; TRBD1 might be the D (5 bases). The CDR3 is 15 amino acids. V gave up 0 bases and J gave up 8 bases, with 13 bases separating them. Germline CDR1 is KGHSH and CDR2 is LQKENI. The sequenced part of the CDR3 DNA is TGTGCCAGCTCACCACCGAGGAGGGGAGGGGAAAAA. The encoded protein is CASSPPRRGGEK. Given in full, the CDR3 is CASSPPRRGGEKLFF.

The CDR3 bases that were read are TGTGCCAGCAGCTCGACAGGGCTGGGCGAG. It specifies CASSSTGLGE. The complete CDR3 reads CASSSTGLGEQYF. The chain is built from TRBV5-4 and TRBJ2-7, with 7 bases identical to TRBD1. The read falls 3 residues short of the CDR3 end, and the missing part is taken from the germline J gene. The CDR3 runs to 13 residues. Germline lookup yields CDR1 SGHNT and CDR2 YYREEE (reference sequence). With 3 bases clipped from V and 6 bases from J, the junction kept 6 bases outside the gene matches.

Regarding this clone: The read stops 3 residues short of the end of the CDR3; the missing end is completed from the germline J gene. The chain links TRBV5-1 to TRBJ1-1; D may be TRBD1 (5 bases). The V gene lost 4 bases and the J gene lost 1 base, with 14 bases spanning the gap. CDR3 length equals 15 residues. Looked up from germline, CDR1 is SGHRS and CDR2 is YFSETQ. The sequenced CDR3 bases are TGCGCCAGCAGCCCAGGCGACAGCAAGAACACTGAA. This sequence encodes CASSPGDSKNTE. The full CDR3 protein is CASSPGDSKNTEAFF.

About this clone itself: Coverage ceases 3 residues before the CDR3 finishes, and the germline J gene fills in the end. The chain links TRBV10-3 to TRBJ2-1; 12 bases match TRBD2. Germline V CDR1 and CDR2: ENHRY, SYGVKD. Trimming at V came to 4 bases and at J to 1 base, leaving 2 bases not matched to a gene. The CDR3 has 16 residues. The CDR3 bases that were read are TGTGCCATCAGTGGCGGGACTAGCGGGTCCTACAATGAG. It translates to CAISGGTSGSYNE. The CDR3, in full, reads CAISGGTSGSYNEQFF.

A word on this clone: The read halts 3 residues ahead of the CDR3 end, with the missing end drawn from the germline J gene. J is TRBJ2-1 and V is TRBV18; D not certain. This CDR3 is 12 amino acids long. The germline gives CDR1 KGHSH, CDR2 LQKENI. The ends were cut back, 3 bases at V and 7 bases at J, with 7 bases in the middle. CDR3 region: CASSPSQNEQFF. The CDR3 bases that were read are TGTGCCAGCTCACCGTCACAGAATGAG.

As concerns this clone: The sequence runs out 3 residues before the end of the CDR3; the remainder is reconstructed from the germline J gene. This rearrangement joins TRBV6-2 or TRBV6-3 to TRBJ2-5, with 9 bases that match TRBD2. CDR1 MNHEY and CDR2 SVGEGT come from the germline V gene. The CDR3 is made up of 13 amino acids. After removal of 7 bases from V and 4 bases from J, the junction contained 4 bases not matched to a gene. The part of the CDR3 DNA that was read is TGTGCCAGCAACCTAGCGGGGCGAGAGACC. Translation gives CASNLAGRET. The CDR3 in full is CASNLAGRETQYF.

As for this clone: The CDR3 end is not reached by the read, which stops 3 residues before it; the germline J gene fills it in. This chain joins TRBV6-2 or TRBV6-3 and TRBJ2-1, with 13 positions matching TRBD2. The CDR3 consists of 15 residues. V gave up 5 bases and J gave up 9 bases; unmatched junction bases: 7. Germline assignment: CDR1 MNHEY and CDR2 SVGEGT. The sequenced CDR3 bases are TGTGCCAGCAGTACTAGCGGGAGGGCCCCCTTTGAG. Translating it yields CASSTSGRAPFE. The entire CDR3 sequence reads CASSTSGRAPFEQFF.

On this clone: The sequence runs out 3 residues before the end of the CDR3; the remainder is reconstructed from the germline J gene. The V gene is TRBV5-1, the J gene TRBJ1-6, with 7 bases identical to TRBD1. After removal of 4 bases from V and 6 bases from J, the junction contained 7 bases not matched to a gene. Germline V gene sequence: CDR1 SGHRS, CDR2 YFSETQ. The CDR3 covers 15 residues. The CDR3 here is CASSLRQGANSPLHF. The covered CDR3 bases are TGCGCCAGCAGCCTAAGACAGGGAGCTAATTCACCC.

The DNA read from the CDR3 is TGTGCCATAGAAGAGGGGCCTGGAAACACC. As protein: CAIEEGPGNT. The whole CDR3 protein reads CAIEEGPGNTIYF. V usage is TRBV10-3 and J usage is TRBJ1-3; tentative D call: TRBD1 (5 bases). The sequenced fragment ends 3 residues before the CDR3 boundary, so the rest is inferred from the germline J gene. The CDR3 sequence is 13 residues long. The germline V gene encodes CDR1 ENHRY and CDR2 SYGVKD. The germline V and J ends were trimmed by 9 bases and 2 bases, with 11 bases remaining between them.

As to this clone: The read ends 3 residues before the CDR3 terminus; that terminus is restored from the germline J gene. V is TRBV19 and J is TRBJ1-1; the match to TRBD1 covers 7 bases. The length of the CDR3 is 12 residues. The V and J ends lost 4 bases and 6 bases, in that order; junction bases with no gene match: 2. Germline V gene data show CDR1 as LNHDA and CDR2 as SQIVND (reference sequence). CDR3 DNA (partial): TGTGCCAGTAGTAGAGGGGGCGCTGAA. Its protein product is CASSRGGAE. The whole CDR3 region reads CASSRGGAEAFF.

To note about this clone: The CDR3 end falls 3 residues outside the read, so it is completed with the germline J gene. The V gene is TRBV7-2, the J gene TRBJ1-1, with TRBD1 matching 8 bases. The CDR3 has 13 amino acids. Germline values: CDR1 SGHTA, CDR2 FQGNSA. V was clipped by 5 bases and J by 5 bases; unmatched bases: 4. The covered CDR3 bases are TGTGCCAGCAGCCCAGGGGGCTGGACTGAA. Amino acids: CASSPGGWTE. The entire CDR3 protein is CASSPGGWTEAFF.